Sequencing of this T cell receptor beta chain was carried out in a study of molecular identifiers for immune sequencing clone quantification. The wider study: In replicates, RNA from approximately 20,000 or 100,000 naive CD8 cells was split five ways, four sequenced.

For bulk TCR libraries, previously described methods and listed TCR primers were used. TCRdb re-called the PCR reads with MiXCR, one entry per CDR3 protein. Seen here are about 510,000 distinct CDR3 sequences, about a fifth observed once, and the top ten hold 0.84%. Trimming pared 1 base from V and 2 bases from J, leaving 9 bases between. The CDR3 covers 14 residues. Germline loops: CDR1 MNHNY, CDR2 SVGAGI (reference sequence). Preparation of naive CD8 libraries involved about 19,000 to 1,100,000 sorted cells and 10%, 30% or 50% RNA. Sorting isolated naive CD8 T cells as CD8+CD4-CCR7+CD45RA+ events. The V and J genes are TRBV6-6 and TRBJ2-7; TRBD2 is a possible D gene (5 bases). Material: naive CD8+ T cells from blood, with Jurkat cell RNA spiked in. Subset: FACS-sorted CD8+CD4-CCR7+CD45RA+ naive T cells. The TCR was taken from a human donor in good health. Some libraries in this study had Jurkat cell RNA spiked in. Here the CDR3 DNA reads TGTGCCAGCAGTTACTATACGGGGACCTACGAGCAGTACTTC. It yields the protein CASSYYTGTYEQYF.